The 32 T cell receptor beta chains in this list originate from one sample, sequenced in a study of radiotherapy plus CTLA-4 blockade in lung cancer. The table came from immunoSEQ multiplex PCR; TCRdb's copy has only in-frame clones and leaves some out. Of about 90,000 clones listed, about two thirds are singletons. Material: peripheral blood, obtained from a patient treated with radiotherapy plus ipilimumab. The receptors shown here come from a human donor with non-small cell lung cancer that progressed on radiotherapy plus ipilimumab.

This chain uses TRBV29-1 with TRBJ1-1; 8 nucleotides agree with TRBD1. CDR1 is SQVTM and CDR2 is ANQGSEA in the germline V gene. The junction had 3 bases not matched to a gene; V was cut back by 5 bases and J by 1 base. This CDR3 has 13 amino acids. This CDR3 reads CSVTDRENTEAFF. The CDR3 DNA reads TGCAGCGTTACGGACAGGGAGAACACTGAAGCTTTCTTT.

This chain links TRBV4-3 with TRBJ1-2, with D unresolved. Between the trimmed V and J ends, which lost 0 bases and 4 bases, there was a span of 12 bases. The CDR3 contains 15 residues. Germline lookup yields CDR1 LGHNA and CDR2 YSLEER. CDR3 DNA sequence: TGCGCCAGCAGCCAAGATCTGGGCGGGCGCTATGGCTACACCTTC. It translates to CASSQDLGGRYGYTF.

The gene calls are TRBV27 and TRBJ2-7, with D perhaps TRBD1 or TRBD2 (5 bases each). The V end lost 7 bases, the J end lost 3 bases, and 13 bases lay between the germline ends. The germline gives CDR1 MNHEY, CDR2 SMNVEV (reference sequence). The CDR3 loop spans 13 amino acids. The CDR3 sequence: CASTKQGDYEQYF. CDR3 DNA: TGTGCCAGCACCAAGCAGGGAGACTACGAGCAGTACTTC.

The chain joins TRBV10-3 to TRBJ1-2; the D gene is possibly TRBD1 (5 bases). The ends were cut back, 4 bases at V and 1 base at J, with 7 bases in the middle. The length of the CDR3 is 13 residues. Germline V gives CDR1 ENHRY, CDR2 SYGVKD. The CDR3 loop reads CAISGRDNYGYTF. CDR3 in DNA: TGTGCCATCAGTGGCAGGGATAACTATGGCTACACCTTC.

The CDR3 loop is CASSPRGRGYEQYF. In DNA form, the CDR3 reads TGTGCCAGCAGCCCCCGGGGGCGGGGATACGAGCAGTACTTC. The rearrangement joins TRBV5-4 to TRBJ2-5; D may be TRBD1 or TRBD2 (6 bases each). The DNA end lines up better with TRBJ2-7; the J call may be wrong. The CDR3 runs to 14 residues. Germline values: CDR1 SGHNT, CDR2 YYREEE (reference sequence).

This clone showed up just a few times. The J gene is TRBJ2-7, the V gene TRBV5-1; unclear D gene. The V gene lost 0 bases and the J gene lost 3 bases, with 16 bases spanning the gap. This CDR3 is 16 amino acids long. CDR1 and CDR2 from the germline V gene are SGHRS and YFSETQ. The CDR3 is CASSLGSDGMLYEQYF. The CDR3 DNA reads as TGCGCCAGCAGCTTGGGAAGTGACGGCATGCTCTACGAGCAGTACTTC.

The V call is TRBV6-1, the J call TRBJ2-7; 11 bases line up with TRBD1. This CDR3 has 13 amino acids. After removal of 10 bases from V and 3 bases from J, the junction contained 5 bases not matched to a gene. Germline CDR1 reads MNHNS; CDR2 reads SASEGT. The chain's CDR3 is CAIGTGGIYEQYF. The CDR3 coding sequence is TGTGCCATCGGGACAGGGGGAATCTACGAGCAGTACTTC.

The chain is built from TRBV27 and TRBJ2-2, with D maybe TRBD1 (5 bases). The germline V gene encodes CDR1 MNHEY and CDR2 SMNVEV (reference sequence). This CDR3 has 15 amino acids. The ends were cut back, 0 bases at V and 4 bases at J, with 9 bases in the middle. The DNA of the CDR3 is TGTGCCAGCAGTTTATCTGGGCAGGGCACCGGGGAGCTGTTTTTT. Amino acids: CASSLSGQGTGELFF.

This chain uses TRBV6-1 with TRBJ2-7; 7 positions match TRBD1. V was clipped by 9 bases and J by 0 bases; unmatched bases: 11. Germline V gene data show CDR1 as MNHNS and CDR2 as SASEGT. The CDR3 sequence is 15 residues long. The CDR3 reads CASSMDRIYSYEQYF. The CDR3 bases are TGTGCCAGTTCTATGGACAGGATCTACTCCTACGAGCAGTACTTC.

The chain links TRBV28 to TRBJ2-7, with D possibly being TRBD2 (6 bases). Trimming took 3 bases from V and 4 from J, leaving 13 bases between them. CDR1 MDHEN and CDR2 SYDVKM come from the germline V gene. There are 14 residues in the CDR3. The CDR3 loop reads CASSFGGSGYEQYF. CDR3 nucleotides: TGTGCCAGCAGTTTTGGGGGGTCGGGTTACGAGCAGTACTTC.

The CDR3 DNA sequence: TGTGCCAGCTCCCGACCAGGTACCTCCTATAATTCACCCCTCCACTTT. This sequence encodes CASSRPGTSYNSPLHF. The chain combines TRBV28 with TRBJ1-6; no clear D gene. The CDR3 extends over 16 amino acids. From germline, CDR1 is MDHEN and CDR2 SYDVKM. V gave up 8 bases and J gave up 0 bases, with 14 bases separating them.

The rearrangement joins TRBV7-9 to TRBJ2-3; D call uncertain. The length of the CDR3 is 13 residues. The germline CDR1 and CDR2 sequences are SEHNR and FQNEAQ (reference sequence). With 0 bases removed from V and 2 bases from J, the gap between germline ends came to 3 bases. CDR3 DNA sequence: TGTGCCAGCAGCTTAGCCCCCACAGATACGCAGTATTTT. Its translation is CASSLAPTDTQYF.

The chain uses TRBV28 and TRBJ1-1; 8 positions agree with TRBD1. The J segment lost 4 bases and the V segment lost 6 bases, leaving 7 bases of the junction unmatched. The V gene's germline CDR1 is MDHEN and CDR2 SYDVKM. The CDR3 sequence is 14 residues long. The chain's CDR3 is CASSPDREGTEAFF. Here the CDR3 DNA reads TGTGCCAGCAGCCCGGACAGGGAGGGCACTGAAGCTTTCTTT.

V usage is TRBV19 and J usage is TRBJ2-7, with TRBD2 as a possible D gene (5 bases). The CDR3 extends over 14 amino acids. Per the germline V gene, CDR1 is LNHDA and CDR2 is SQIVND (reference sequence). With 3 bases removed from V and 2 bases from J, the gap between germline ends came to 11 bases. In DNA form, the CDR3 reads TGTGCCAGTAGTATTAGAGCGGTGCCCTACGAGCAGTACTTC. This encodes CASSIRAVPYEQYF. Variable domain in full (rest from reference TRBV19 and TRBJ2-7): DGGITQSPKYLFRKEGQNVTLSCEQNLNHDAMYWYRQDPGQGLRLIYYSQIVNDFQKGDIAEGYSVSREKKESFPLTVTSAQKNPTAFYLCASSIRAVPYEQYFGPGTRLTVT.

This clone was seen ten or more times. This chain uses TRBV19 with TRBJ1-1; D unclear. The length of the CDR3 is 14 residues. V was clipped by 1 base and J by 2 bases, with 8 bases between them. Germline V gene data show CDR1 as LNHDA and CDR2 as SQIVND (reference sequence). CDR3 coding DNA: TGTGCCAGTAGTATAGGTGGAGCTAACACTGAAGCTTTCTTT. Residues: CASSIGGANTEAFF.

This clone appeared a single time. The chain recombines TRBV9 with TRBJ1-6; D is ambiguous. Germline lookup yields CDR1 SGDLS and CDR2 YYNGEE. The CDR3 has 15 residues. Between the trimmed V and J ends, which lost 0 bases and 11 bases, there was a span of 15 bases. The CDR3 loop is CASSVDGEPSTPLHF. The CDR3 DNA follows: TGTGCCAGCAGCGTAGATGGGGAGCCCTCGACACCCCTCCACTTT.

The chain links TRBV28 to TRBJ2-7, with 7 bases lining up with TRBD2. Germline loops: CDR1 MDHEN, CDR2 SYDVKM. CDR3 length: 14 residues. The trim removed 7 bases at V and 0 bases at J, leaving 6 bases unmatched. This CDR3 reads CASKPAGSSYEQYF. The CDR3 region has the DNA TGTGCCAGCAAGCCAGCGGGGAGCTCCTACGAGCAGTACTTC. Filled out from reference TRBV28 and TRBJ2-7, the complete variable domain reads DVKVTQSSRYLVKRTGEKVFLECVQDMDHENMFWYRQDPGLGLRLIYFSYDVKMKEKGDIPEGYSVSREKKERFSLILESASTNQTSMYLCASKPAGSSYEQYFGPGTRLTVT.

J is TRBJ1-2 and V is TRBV9, with D perhaps TRBD1 (6 bases). Germline lookup yields CDR1 SGDLS and CDR2 YYNGEE. This CDR3 has 16 amino acids. Trimming took off 0 bases at V and 1 base at J, with 13 bases between the two ends. The CDR3 sequence: CASSVEAGAVNYGYTF. DNA of the CDR3: TGTGCCAGCAGCGTAGAGGCGGGGGCAGTTAACTATGGCTACACCTTC.

The chain carries TRBV5-4 and TRBJ2-6; no firm D call. In germline, CDR1 is SGHNT, CDR2 YYREEE (reference sequence). The CDR3 is made up of 15 amino acids. V gave up 6 bases and J gave up 0 bases, with 10 bases separating them. CDR3 region: CASTWSSSGANVLTF. The CDR3, as DNA: TGTGCCAGCACCTGGTCGAGCTCTGGGGCCAACGTCCTGACTTTC.

The chain recombines TRBV11-2 with TRBJ1-1; TRBD1 agrees at 9 bases. The CDR3 has 16 amino acids. V lost 6 bases and J lost 5; bases outside the gene matches: 13. Germline V lookup: CDR1 SGHAT, CDR2 FQNNGV. The CDR3 here is CASSSIHGTGRTEAFF. As DNA, the CDR3 is TGTGCCAGCAGTTCCATTCACGGGACAGGGAGGACTGAAGCTTTCTTT.

The chain uses TRBV5-4 and TRBJ1-6; D perhaps matches TRBD1 (6 bases). The CDR3 consists of 15 residues. Trimming took 2 bases from V and 5 from J, leaving 11 bases between them. Germline CDR1 SGHNT, CDR2 YYREEE (reference sequence). The CDR3 sequence: CASSFPYRDNSPLHF. The CDR3 DNA follows: TGTGCCAGCAGCTTCCCCTACAGGGATAATTCACCCCTCCACTTT.

This chain joins TRBV7-6 and TRBJ2-2; possibly TRBD2 for D (5 bases). Germline CDR1 reads SGHVS; CDR2 reads FNYEAQ. The CDR3 sequence is 16 residues long. V lost 4 bases, J lost 2 bases, and 14 bases lay in between. In nucleotides, the CDR3 is TGTGCCAGCAGCTCCACGAGGACGGGAAACACCGGGGAGCTGTTTTTT. It specifies CASSSTRTGNTGELFF.

The chain has TRBV19 and TRBJ2-1; tentatively, D is TRBD1 or TRBD2 (5 bases each). CDR1 is LNHDA and CDR2 is SQIVND in the germline V gene (reference sequence). V lost 1 base and J lost 8, with 18 bases in between. This CDR3 is built from 16 residues. The DNA for the CDR3 is TGTGCCAGTAGTATAGGGAAGGGGAGACGGATCGATGAGCAGTTCTTC. It yields the protein CASSIGKGRRIDEQFF.

The rearrangement uses TRBV15 and TRBJ2-2; 7 nucleotides match TRBD1. CDR1 is LNHNV and CDR2 is YYDKDF in the germline V gene (reference sequence). The CDR3 contains 15 residues. The ends lost 8 bases at V and 4 bases at J; junction bases unmatched: 10. The CDR3 sequence: CATRPSDRATGELFF. The CDR3 bases are TGTGCCACCCGCCCGTCCGACAGGGCCACCGGGGAGCTGTTTTTT.

The V gene is TRBV18, the J gene TRBJ2-3, with unresolved D. Per germline, CDR1 KGHSH and CDR2 LQKENI. The CDR3 has 12 amino acids. Trimming stripped 8 bases from V and 1 base from J, with 7 bases between. The CDR3 nucleotides read TGTGCCAGCGCTCTAGGCACAGATACGCAGTATTTT. Residues: CASALGTDTQYF.

This clone appeared a single time. V and J are TRBV2 and TRBJ1-2; 8 nucleotides line up with TRBD1. Trimming took 6 bases from V and 6 from J; bases not matched to a gene: 12. Germline V CDR1 and CDR2: SNHLY, FYNNEI. The CDR3 runs 15 residues. The CDR3 DNA follows: TGTGCCAGCAGCGCGTGGACAGGGCCATCGGATGGCTACACCTTC. As protein: CASSAWTGPSDGYTF.

The chain employs TRBV28 and TRBJ1-4, with a possible D match to TRBD1 (6 bases). Germline V lookup: CDR1 MDHEN, CDR2 SYDVKM. The ends were cut back, 3 bases at V and 4 bases at J, with 15 bases in the middle. The CDR3 sequence is 16 residues long. The CDR3 DNA reads as TGTGCCAGCAGTTTGAGTTTAGGGGGGCTTAATGAAAAACTGTTTTTT. Encoded protein: CASSLSLGGLNEKLFF.

The chain uses TRBV11-2 and TRBJ2-7; D perhaps matches TRBD2 (5 bases). The CDR3 covers 17 residues. Germline-derived CDR1 and CDR2 are SGHAT and FQNNGV. V lost 5 bases, J lost 3 bases, and 23 bases lay in between. The CDR3 region is CASSVGGFERLYYEQYF. The DNA of the CDR3 is TGTGCCAGCAGCGTGGGCGGGTTTGAGCGGCTATACTACGAGCAGTACTTC.

V is TRBV4-2 and J is TRBJ2-1, with D perhaps matching TRBD1 or TRBD2 (5 bases each). Germline-derived CDR1 and CDR2 are LGHNA and YNFKEQ. The CDR3 covers 17 residues. V was cut by 4 bases and J by 7 bases, with 23 bases left in between. CDR3 coding DNA: TGTGCCAGCAGCCCCGGTGGGCGGGCAGGGCGGTGGAATGAGCAGTTCTTC. It yields the protein CASSPGGRAGRWNEQFF.

This chain links TRBV11-1 with TRBJ2-6; 7 bases line up with TRBD1. The CDR3 totals 17 residues. Losses at the gene ends were 3 bases for V and 0 bases for J; bases not matched to a gene: 5. Germline assignment: CDR1 SGHAT and CDR2 FQDESV (reference sequence). This CDR3 is CASSLVTGSSGANVLTF. CDR3 nucleotide sequence: TGTGCCAGCAGCTTGGTGACAGGGAGCTCTGGGGCCAACGTCCTGACTTTC.

V and J are TRBV7-3 and TRBJ2-1; weak D call: TRBD1 (5 bases). V was pared by 2 bases and J by 0 bases, with 11 bases between. CDR1 is SGHTA, CDR2 FQGTGA, per germline. CDR3 length: 16 residues. This CDR3 reads CASSLRQSRSYNEQFF. The CDR3 region has the DNA TGTGCCAGCAGCTTACGACAGTCTCGCTCCTACAATGAGCAGTTCTTC.

V usage is TRBV2 and J usage is TRBJ2-1; D is uncertain. Germline assignment: CDR1 SNHLY and CDR2 FYNNEI. V was pared by 8 bases and J by 4 bases, with 6 bases between. The CDR3 covers 11 residues. The CDR3 coding sequence is TGTGCCAGCCTGGGGTACAATGAGCAGTTCTTC. This sequence encodes CASLGYNEQFF. Based on the CDR3 plus reference TRBV2 and TRBJ2-1, the full variable domain is EPEVTQTPSHQVTQMGQEVILRCVPISNHLYFYWYRQILGQKVEFLVSFYNNEISEKSEIFDDQFSVERPDGSNFTLKIRSTKLEDSAMYFCASLGYNEQFFGPGTRLTVL.